This record covers a single TCR beta chain. Its target is not known. The treatment denotes: oral pan-JAK inhibitor, 5-10 mg twice daily. The study team obtained lesional scalp punch biopsies and peripheral blood from alopecia areata patients. This CDR3 is built from 15 residues. Between the trimmed V and J ends, which lost 4 bases and 7 bases, there was a span of 18 bases. Germline V CDR1 and CDR2: SGDLS, YYNGEE. This record belongs to a study of CD8+ T cells in alopecia areata. Background on the study: Treated patients took oral tofacitinib at 5 to 10 mg twice daily. General study findings and limits: Normal-skin resident alphabeta T cells also appear among scalp sample sequences. Affected scalp, especially in alopecia totalis/universalis, had a higher clonality than normal scalp did.

It was cDNA, reverse transcribed from extracted RNA, that served as the sequencing template. The data were produced by immunoSEQ multiplex PCR, yet TCRdb's version contains in-frame clones alone and is incomplete. The table shows over 85,000 clones, with about 58% occurring only once. The sequence derives from a human donor with alopecia areata. Sequences were derived from CD8+ T cells sorted from blood, sampled at week 4, from a patient treated with tofacitinib. The chain joins TRBV9 to TRBJ2-1, with D possibly being TRBD2 (6 bases). This CDR3 is CASSPREYSGNEQFF. The CDR3 DNA reads TGTGCCAGCAGCCCGCGGGAATACTCAGGGAATGAGCAGTTCTTC.